What follows is one T cell receptor (beta chain) and its context. Trimming took 3 bases from V and 3 from J, leaving 11 bases between them. Germline V lookup: CDR1 GTSNPN, CDR2 SVGIG (reference sequence). This CDR3 has 13 residues. With random hexamers, reverse transcription was performed on about 0.5 to 1 ug of RNA. The immunoSEQ assay covered 54 Vbeta and 13 Jbeta segments for CDR3. TCRdb independently ran MiXCR on the immunoSEQ multiplex PCR reads; one entry per CDR3 protein. The sample shows more than 100,000 distinct CDR3 sequences, just over 95% of them seen only once. It was negative isolation that provided the CD8+ and CD4+ T cells, whereas TEMRA cells were enriched by FACS. This sample is drawn from a study of CD8 T cells in Susac syndrome. Overall study context: Treatment at blood withdrawal was none, corticosteroids, or intravenous immunoglobulin alone in Susac syndrome patients.

Sample: CD4+ T cells from PBMCs. This clonotype was sampled from a human donor with Susac syndrome. The chain links TRBV30 to TRBJ1-2; the D gene is possibly TRBD1 (5 bases). CDR3 residues: CAWRGRGYYGYTF. CDR3 nucleotide sequence: TGTGCCTGGAGGGGTAGGGGATACTATGGCTACACCTTC.